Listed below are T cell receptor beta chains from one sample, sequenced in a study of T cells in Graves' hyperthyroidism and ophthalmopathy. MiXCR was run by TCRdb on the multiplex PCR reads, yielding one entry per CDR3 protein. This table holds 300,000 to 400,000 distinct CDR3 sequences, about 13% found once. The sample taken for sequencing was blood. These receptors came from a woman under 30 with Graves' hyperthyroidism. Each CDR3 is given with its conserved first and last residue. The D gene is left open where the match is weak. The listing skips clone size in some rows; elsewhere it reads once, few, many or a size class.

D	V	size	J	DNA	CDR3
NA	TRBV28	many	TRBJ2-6	TGTGCCAGCACCCTAGGGGATTCCTCTGGGGCCAACGTCCTGACTTTC	CASTLGDSSGANVLTF
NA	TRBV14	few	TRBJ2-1	TGTGCCAGCAGATCATCGGCGGGGTGGACCTACAATGAGCAGTTCTTC	CASRSSAGWTYNEQFF
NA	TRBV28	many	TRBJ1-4	TGTGCCAGCAGTTCACCGGGGTCTGGGGAAAAACTGTTTTTT	CASSSPGSGEKLFF
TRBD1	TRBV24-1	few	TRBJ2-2	TGTGCCACCAGTGACTCGGGACAGGGCGGCGGGGAGCTGTTTTTT	CATSDSGQGGGELFF
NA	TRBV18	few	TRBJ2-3	TGCGCCAGCTCGAGGGTACTGGCGGGTTTGCAGTATTTT	CASSRVLAGLQYF
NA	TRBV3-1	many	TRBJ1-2	TGTGCCAGCAGCCAAGATGCAGGCGGTGGCTACACCTTC	CASSQDAGGGYTF
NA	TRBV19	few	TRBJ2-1	TGTGCCAGTAGTATATTAGGGGAGTCAAGCGGGCAGTTCTTC	CASSILGESSGQFF
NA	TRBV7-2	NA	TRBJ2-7	TGTGCCAGCAGCTTCGGCTATTCAGGGTTCTACGAGCAGTACTTC	CASSFGYSGFYEQYF
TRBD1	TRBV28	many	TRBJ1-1	TGTGCCAGCAAAGACATACGGGACAGAGTTTTTCCTGAAGCTTTCTTT	CASKDIRDRVFPEAFF
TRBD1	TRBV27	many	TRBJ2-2	TGTGCCAGCAGTCAGCAACAGGGGCACACCGGGGAGCTGTTTTTT	CASSQQQGHTGELFF
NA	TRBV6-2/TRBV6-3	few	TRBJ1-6	TGTGCCAGCAGTTACTCGATTTTTCTCAGGGGACGTCCGGATTCACCCCTCCACTTT	CASSYSIFLRGRPDSPLHF
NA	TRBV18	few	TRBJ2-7	TGTGCCAGCTCACGGGGGAGGTCAGGGACATCCTACGAGCAGTACTTC	CASSRGRSGTSYEQYF